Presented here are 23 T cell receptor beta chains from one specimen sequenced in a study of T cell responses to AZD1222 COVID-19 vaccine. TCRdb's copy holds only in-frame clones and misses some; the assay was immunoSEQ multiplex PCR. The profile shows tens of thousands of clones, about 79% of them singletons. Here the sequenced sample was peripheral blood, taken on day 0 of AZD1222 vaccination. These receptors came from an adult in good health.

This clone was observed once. Here the CDR3 reads CASSPRPSGFNEQFF. CDR3 nucleotides: TGTGCCAGCAGCCCCCGACCCTCGGGCTTCAATGAGCAGTTCTTC. This sequence joins TRBV5-6 and TRBJ2-1; D is unresolved. Per germline, CDR1 SGHDT and CDR2 YYEEEE. Trimming removed 4 bases from V and 6 bases from J, with 17 bases in between. The CDR3 totals 15 residues.

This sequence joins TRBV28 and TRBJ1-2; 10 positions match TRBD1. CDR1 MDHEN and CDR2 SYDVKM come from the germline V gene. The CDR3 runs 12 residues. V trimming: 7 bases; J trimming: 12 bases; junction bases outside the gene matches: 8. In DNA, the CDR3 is TGTGCCAGCAAGGTCAGACAGGGGGCCGACACCTTC. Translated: CASKVRQGADTF.

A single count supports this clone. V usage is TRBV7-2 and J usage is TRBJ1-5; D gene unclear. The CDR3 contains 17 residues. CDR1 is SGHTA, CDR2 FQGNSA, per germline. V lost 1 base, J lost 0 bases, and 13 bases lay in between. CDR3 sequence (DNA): TGTGCCAGCAGCTTAGTATGGCCGATTTATAGCAATCAGCCCCAGCATTTT. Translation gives CASSLVWPIYSNQPQHF. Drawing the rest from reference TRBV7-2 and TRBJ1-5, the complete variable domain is GAGVSQSPSNKVTEKGKDVELRCDPISGHTALYWYRQSLGQGLEFLIYFQGNSAPDKSGLPSDRFSAERTGGSVSTLTIQRTQQEDSAVYLCASSLVWPIYSNQPQHFGDGTRLSIL.

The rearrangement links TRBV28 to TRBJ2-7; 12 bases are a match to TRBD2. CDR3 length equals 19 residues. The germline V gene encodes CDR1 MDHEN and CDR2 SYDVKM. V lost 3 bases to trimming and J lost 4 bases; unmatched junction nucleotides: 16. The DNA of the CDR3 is TGTGCCAGCAGTTTCCGACTAGCGGGAGCCAGGGTTAAGAGGTACGAGCAGTACTTC. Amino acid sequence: CASSFRLAGARVKRYEQYF.

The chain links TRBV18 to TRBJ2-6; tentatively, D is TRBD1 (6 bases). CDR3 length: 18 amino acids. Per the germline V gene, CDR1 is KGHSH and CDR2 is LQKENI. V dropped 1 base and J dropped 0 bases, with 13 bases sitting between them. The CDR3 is CASSPLQGQGSGANVLTF. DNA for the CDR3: TGTGCCAGCTCACCACTGCAGGGACAAGGCTCTGGGGCCAACGTCCTGACTTTC.

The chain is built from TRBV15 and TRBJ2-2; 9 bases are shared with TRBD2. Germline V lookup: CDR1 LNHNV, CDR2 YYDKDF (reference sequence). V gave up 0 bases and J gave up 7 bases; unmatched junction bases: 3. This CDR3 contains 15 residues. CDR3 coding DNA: TGTGCCACCAGCAGAGATAGCGGGGGTGTCGGGGAGCTGTTTTTT. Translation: CATSRDSGGVGELFF.

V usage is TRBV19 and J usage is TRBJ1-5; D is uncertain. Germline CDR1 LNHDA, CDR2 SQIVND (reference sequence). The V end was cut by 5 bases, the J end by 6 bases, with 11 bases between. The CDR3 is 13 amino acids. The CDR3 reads CASSPLRGQPQHF. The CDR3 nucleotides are TGTGCCAGTAGTCCCCTCCGGGGTCAGCCCCAGCATTTT.

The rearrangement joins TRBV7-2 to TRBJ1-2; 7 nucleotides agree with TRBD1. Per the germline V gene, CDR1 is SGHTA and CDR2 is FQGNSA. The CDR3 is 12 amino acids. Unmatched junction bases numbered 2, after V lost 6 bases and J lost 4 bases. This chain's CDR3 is CASRDRPYGYTF. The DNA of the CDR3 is TGTGCCAGCAGGGACAGGCCCTATGGCTACACCTTC.

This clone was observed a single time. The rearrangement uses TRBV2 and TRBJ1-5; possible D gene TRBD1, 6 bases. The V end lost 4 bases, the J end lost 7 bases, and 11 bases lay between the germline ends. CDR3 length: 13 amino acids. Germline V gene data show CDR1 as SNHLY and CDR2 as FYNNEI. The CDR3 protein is CASSAGERQPQHF. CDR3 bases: TGTGCCAGCAGTGCAGGGGAGAGGCAGCCCCAGCATTTT.

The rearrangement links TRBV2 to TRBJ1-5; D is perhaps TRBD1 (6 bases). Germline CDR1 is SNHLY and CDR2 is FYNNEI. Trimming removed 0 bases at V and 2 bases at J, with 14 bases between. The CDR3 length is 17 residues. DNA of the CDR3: TGTGCCAGCAGTGAAGCGCTACAGGGAGGGGGCAATCAGCCCCAGCATTTT. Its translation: CASSEALQGGGNQPQHF. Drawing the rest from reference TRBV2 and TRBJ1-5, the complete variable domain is EPEVTQTPSHQVTQMGQEVILRCVPISNHLYFYWYRQILGQKVEFLVSFYNNEISEKSEIFDDQFSVERPDGSNFTLKIRSTKLEDSAMYFCASSEALQGGGNQPQHFGDGTRLSIL.

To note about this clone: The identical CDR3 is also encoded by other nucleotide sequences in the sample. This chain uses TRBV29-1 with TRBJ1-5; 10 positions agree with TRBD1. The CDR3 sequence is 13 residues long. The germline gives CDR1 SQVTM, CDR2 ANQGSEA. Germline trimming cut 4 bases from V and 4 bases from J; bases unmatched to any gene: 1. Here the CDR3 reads CSVGTGGNQPQHF. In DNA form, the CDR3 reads TGCAGCGTTGGGACAGGGGGTAATCAGCCCCAGCATTTT.

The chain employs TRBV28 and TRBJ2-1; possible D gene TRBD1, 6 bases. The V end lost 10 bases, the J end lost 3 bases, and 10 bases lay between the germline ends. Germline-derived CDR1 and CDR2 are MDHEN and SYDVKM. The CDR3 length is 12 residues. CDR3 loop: CATVQGYNEQFF. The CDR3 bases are TGTGCCACCGTACAGGGCTACAATGAGCAGTTCTTC.

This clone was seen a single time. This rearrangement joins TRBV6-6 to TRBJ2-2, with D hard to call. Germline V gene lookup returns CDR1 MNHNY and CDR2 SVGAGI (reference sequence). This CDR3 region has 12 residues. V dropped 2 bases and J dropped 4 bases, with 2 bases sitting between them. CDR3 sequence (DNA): TGTGCCAGCAGTTACGGCACCGGGGAGCTGTTTTTT. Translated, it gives CASSYGTGELFF.

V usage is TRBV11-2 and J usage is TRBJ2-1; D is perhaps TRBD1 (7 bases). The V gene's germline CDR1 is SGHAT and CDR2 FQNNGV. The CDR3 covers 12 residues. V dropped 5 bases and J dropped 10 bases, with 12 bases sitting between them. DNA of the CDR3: TGTGCCAGCAGCCACAGGGGAGGCGAGCAGTTCTTC. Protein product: CASSHRGGEQFF.

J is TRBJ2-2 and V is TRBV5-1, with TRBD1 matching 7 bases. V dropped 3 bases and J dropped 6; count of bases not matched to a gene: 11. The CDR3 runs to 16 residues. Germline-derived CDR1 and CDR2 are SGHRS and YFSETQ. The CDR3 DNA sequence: TGCGCCAGCAGCTGGGGGCAAGGTGGGACAGCCGGGGAGCTGTTTTTT. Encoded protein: CASSWGQGGTAGELFF. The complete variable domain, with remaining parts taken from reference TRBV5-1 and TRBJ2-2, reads KAGVTQTPRYLIKTRGQQVTLSCSPISGHRSVSWYQQTPGQGLQFLFEYFSETQRNKGNFPGRFSGRQFSNSRSEMNVSTLELGDSALYLCASSWGQGGTAGELFFGEGSRLTVL.

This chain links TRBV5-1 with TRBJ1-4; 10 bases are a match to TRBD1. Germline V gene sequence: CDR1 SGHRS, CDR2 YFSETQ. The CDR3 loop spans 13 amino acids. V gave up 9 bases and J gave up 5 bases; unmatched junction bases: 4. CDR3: CATRTGGNEKLFF. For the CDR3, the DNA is TGCGCCACAAGGACAGGGGGGAATGAAAAACTGTTTTTT.

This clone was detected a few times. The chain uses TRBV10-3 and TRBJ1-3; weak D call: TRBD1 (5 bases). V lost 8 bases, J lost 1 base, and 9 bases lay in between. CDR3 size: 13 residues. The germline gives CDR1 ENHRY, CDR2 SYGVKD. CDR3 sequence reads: CAIQGGSGNTIYF. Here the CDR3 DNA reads TGTGCCATCCAGGGAGGATCTGGAAACACCATATATTTT.

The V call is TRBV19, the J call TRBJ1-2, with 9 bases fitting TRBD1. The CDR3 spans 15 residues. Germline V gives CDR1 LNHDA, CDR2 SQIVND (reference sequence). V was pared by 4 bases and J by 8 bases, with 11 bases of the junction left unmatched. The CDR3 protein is CASSRRTGTGSGYTF. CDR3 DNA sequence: TGTGCCAGTAGTAGACGAACCGGGACAGGGAGCGGCTACACCTTC. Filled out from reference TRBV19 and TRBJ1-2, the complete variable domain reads DGGITQSPKYLFRKEGQNVTLSCEQNLNHDAMYWYRQDPGQGLRLIYYSQIVNDFQKGDIAEGYSVSREKKESFPLTVTSAQKNPTAFYLCASSRRTGTGSGYTFGSGTRLTVV.

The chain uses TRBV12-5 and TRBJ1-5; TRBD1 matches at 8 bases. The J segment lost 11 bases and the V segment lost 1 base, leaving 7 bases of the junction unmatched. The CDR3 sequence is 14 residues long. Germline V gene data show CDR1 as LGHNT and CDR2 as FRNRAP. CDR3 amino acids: CASGLGGQGRTQHF. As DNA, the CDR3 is TGTGCTAGTGGTTTGGGAGGACAGGGACGGACCCAGCATTTT.

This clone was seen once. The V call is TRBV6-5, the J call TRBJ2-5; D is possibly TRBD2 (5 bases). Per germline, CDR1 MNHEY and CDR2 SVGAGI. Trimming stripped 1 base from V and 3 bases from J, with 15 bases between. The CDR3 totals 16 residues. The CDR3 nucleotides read TGTGCCAGCAGTTACTACGACTATGGATCAAAAGAGACCCAGTACTTC. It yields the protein CASSYYDYGSKETQYF.

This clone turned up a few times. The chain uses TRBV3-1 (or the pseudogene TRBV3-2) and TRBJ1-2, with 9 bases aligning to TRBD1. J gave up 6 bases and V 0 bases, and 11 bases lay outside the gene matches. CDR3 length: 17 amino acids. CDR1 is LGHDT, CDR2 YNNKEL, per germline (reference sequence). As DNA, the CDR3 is TGTGCCAGCAGCCAAGATACCGGGACAGGGATTCAGCATGGCTACACCTTC. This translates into CASSQDTGTGIQHGYTF.

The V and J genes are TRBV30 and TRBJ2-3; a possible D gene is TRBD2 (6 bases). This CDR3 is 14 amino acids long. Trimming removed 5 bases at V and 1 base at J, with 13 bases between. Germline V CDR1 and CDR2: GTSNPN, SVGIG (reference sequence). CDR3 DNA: TGTGCCTGGGGACGGGGCGGGGGCACAGATACGCAGTATTTT. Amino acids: CAWGRGGGTDTQYF.

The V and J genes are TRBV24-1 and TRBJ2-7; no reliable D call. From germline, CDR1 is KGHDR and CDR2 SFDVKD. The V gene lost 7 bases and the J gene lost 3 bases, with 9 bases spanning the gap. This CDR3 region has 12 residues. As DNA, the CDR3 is TGTGCCACCAGAGGTCCCTTCTACGAGCAGTACGTC. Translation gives CATRGPFYEQYV.